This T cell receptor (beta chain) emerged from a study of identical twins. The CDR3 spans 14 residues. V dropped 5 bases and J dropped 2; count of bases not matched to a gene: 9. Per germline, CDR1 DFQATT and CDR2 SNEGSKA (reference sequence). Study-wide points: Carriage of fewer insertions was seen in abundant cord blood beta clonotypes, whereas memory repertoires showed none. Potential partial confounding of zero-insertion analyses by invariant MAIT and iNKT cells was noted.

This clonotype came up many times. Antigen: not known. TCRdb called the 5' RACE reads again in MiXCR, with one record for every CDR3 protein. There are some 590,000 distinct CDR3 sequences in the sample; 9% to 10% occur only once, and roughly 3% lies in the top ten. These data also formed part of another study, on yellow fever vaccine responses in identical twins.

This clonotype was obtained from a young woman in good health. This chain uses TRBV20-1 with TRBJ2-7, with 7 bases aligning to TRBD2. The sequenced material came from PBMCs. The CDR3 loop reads CSAVVQAGAYEQYF. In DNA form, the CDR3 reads TGCAGTGCTGTGGTCCAGGCGGGGGCCTACGAGCAGTACTTC.